The 9 T cell receptor beta chains presented below share a single source sample, sequenced in a study of blood T cell repertoires in COVID-19. TCRdb keeps only in-frame clones here, not all; method: immunoSEQ multiplex PCR. The repertoire holds 30,000 to 35,000 clones, with 75% to 90% as singletons. Sequencing was carried out using peripheral blood. The receptors stem from a man at least 80 years old with active COVID-19.

This chain uses TRBV7-2 with TRBJ2-7; 8 bases map to TRBD1. Germline lookup yields CDR1 SGHTA and CDR2 FQGNSA. Losses at the gene ends were 5 bases for V and 3 bases for J; bases not matched to a gene: 9. This CDR3 has 15 amino acids. The CDR3 region is CASSPGGLPFYEQYF. The CDR3 bases are TGTGCCAGCAGCCCAGGGGGCCTTCCCTTCTACGAGCAGTACTTC.

V and J are TRBV5-4 and TRBJ2-3; 11 nucleotides agree with TRBD2. This CDR3 contains 14 residues. Germline loops: CDR1 SGHNT, CDR2 YYREEE (reference sequence). V shed 3 bases and J 5 bases; nucleotides not matched to a gene: 2. CDR3 sequence: CASSSGLAGDTQYF. In DNA, the CDR3 is TGTGCCAGCAGCTCCGGACTAGCGGGAGATACGCAGTATTTT.

The V gene is TRBV12-5, the J gene TRBJ2-7, with D hard to call. The CDR3 consists of 12 residues. Trimming stripped 5 bases from V and 0 bases from J, with 5 bases between. Germline loops: CDR1 LGHNT, CDR2 FRNRAP. The CDR3 nucleotides read TGTGCTAGTGGTCGAGGCTCCTACGAGCAGTACTTC. Translated, it gives CASGRGSYEQYF.

This clone appeared once. The chain combines TRBV30 with TRBJ2-4, with a tentative D call TRBD1 (5 bases). The CDR3 covers 14 residues. Trimming removed 2 bases at V and 1 base at J, with 9 bases between. Germline V lookup: CDR1 GTSNPN, CDR2 SVGIG (reference sequence). The CDR3 DNA follows: TGTGCCTGGAGTCGCTCAGGGGCCAAAAACATTCAGTACTTC. It is translated as CAWSRSGAKNIQYF.

The V and J genes are TRBV7-2 and TRBJ2-5, with 7 bases matching TRBD2. The CDR3 runs to 14 residues. V lost 7 bases and J lost 5; bases outside the gene matches: 10. Germline V gene data show CDR1 as SGHTA and CDR2 as FQGNSA. The CDR3 sequence: CASTPRLAMETQYF. For the CDR3, the DNA is TGTGCCAGCACCCCCCGACTAGCAATGGAGACCCAGTACTTC.

The chain has TRBV7-9 and TRBJ1-2; no definite D call. Germline CDR1 is SEHNR and CDR2 is FQNEAQ (reference sequence). The CDR3 length is 15 residues. V was pared by 7 bases and J by 8 bases, with 23 bases between. CDR3 DNA: TGTGCCAGCACCCCCCGCCCGTGGGCACGAGGGGGCTACACCTTC. Translated, it gives CASTPRPWARGGYTF.

The chain combines TRBV27 with TRBJ2-7, with D possibly matching TRBD2 (5 bases). With 2 bases removed from V and 6 bases from J, the gap between germline ends came to 8 bases. The CDR3 is 12 residues long. Germline lookup yields CDR1 MNHEY and CDR2 SMNVEV (reference sequence). The CDR3 bases are TGTGCCAGCAGTTTAACGGGGATCGAGCAGTACTTC. Translation gives CASSLTGIEQYF.

This sequence joins TRBV18 and TRBJ2-5; 7 bases map to TRBD1. Looked up from germline, CDR1 is KGHSH and CDR2 is LQKENI. The CDR3 contains 15 residues. Trimming took 6 bases from V and 5 from J; bases not matched to a gene: 12. The CDR3 loop reads CASSPQGDRGETQYF. The CDR3 nucleotides read TGTGCCAGCTCTCCTCAAGGGGACAGAGGGGAGACCCAGTACTTC.

The rearrangement links TRBV7-9 to TRBJ2-7; TRBD1 aligns across 11 bases. The V gene end was trimmed by 4 bases and the J gene end by 1 base; junction bases not matched to a gene: 3. The CDR3 length is 15 residues. Per the germline V gene, CDR1 is SEHNR and CDR2 is FQNEAQ (reference sequence). CDR3 in DNA: TGTGCCAGCAGCTACGGACAGGGGGCTTCCTACGAGCAGTACTTC. It translates to CASSYGQGASYEQYF. The whole variable domain, filled in from reference TRBV7-9 and TRBJ2-7, reads DTGVSQNPRHKITKRGQNVTFRCDPISEHNRLYWYRQTLGQGPEFLTYFQNEAQLEKSRLLSDRFSAERPKGSFSTLEIQRTEQGDSAMYLCASSYGQGASYEQYFGPGTRLTVT.